This TCR beta chain emerged from a study of CD8 T cells in ankylosing spondylitis. This clonotype was picked up many times. Its antigen is unknown. The germline V gene has CDR1 SGHVS and CDR2 FQNEAQ. CDR3 length equals 16 residues. V gave up 3 bases and J gave up 3 bases; unmatched junction bases: 10. One entry per CDR3 protein, called by TCRdb with MiXCR from the 5' RACE reads. The sample has approximately 350,000 distinct CDR3 sequences, over 12% seen once; the top ten hold about 1%. Study conclusions and caveats: Reported data indicate significant enrichment of disease-linked clones within matched ankylosing spondylitis synovial fluid. Disease-associated clonotypes exhibited CD8+ identity and were relatively infrequent in peripheral blood.

J is TRBJ2-7 and V is TRBV7-8; 8 bases map to TRBD2. The TCR originated in a male donor with ankylosing spondylitis or in good health (not recorded which). Sequenced material: blood, either unsorted or a sorted T cell fraction (not recorded which). Here the CDR3 reads CASSLGTRLTLYEQYF. The CDR3 DNA follows: TGTGCCAGCAGCTTGGGGACTAGATTGACTCTCTACGAGCAGTACTTC.